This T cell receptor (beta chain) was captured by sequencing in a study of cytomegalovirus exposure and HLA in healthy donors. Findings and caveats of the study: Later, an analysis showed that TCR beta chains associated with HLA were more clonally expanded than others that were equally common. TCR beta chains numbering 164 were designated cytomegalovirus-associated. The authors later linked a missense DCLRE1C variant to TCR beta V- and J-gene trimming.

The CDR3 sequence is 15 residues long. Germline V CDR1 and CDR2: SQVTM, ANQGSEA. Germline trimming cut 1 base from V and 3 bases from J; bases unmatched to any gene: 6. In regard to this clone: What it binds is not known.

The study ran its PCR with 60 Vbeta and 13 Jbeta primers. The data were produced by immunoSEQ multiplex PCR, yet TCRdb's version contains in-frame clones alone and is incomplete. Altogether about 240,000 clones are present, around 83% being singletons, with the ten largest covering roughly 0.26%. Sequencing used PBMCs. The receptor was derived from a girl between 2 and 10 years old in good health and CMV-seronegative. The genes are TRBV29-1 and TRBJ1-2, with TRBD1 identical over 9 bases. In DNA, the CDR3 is TGCAGCGTTGAAGTTCCCGACAGGGGGGACTATGGCTACACCTTC. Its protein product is CSVEVPDRGDYGYTF.